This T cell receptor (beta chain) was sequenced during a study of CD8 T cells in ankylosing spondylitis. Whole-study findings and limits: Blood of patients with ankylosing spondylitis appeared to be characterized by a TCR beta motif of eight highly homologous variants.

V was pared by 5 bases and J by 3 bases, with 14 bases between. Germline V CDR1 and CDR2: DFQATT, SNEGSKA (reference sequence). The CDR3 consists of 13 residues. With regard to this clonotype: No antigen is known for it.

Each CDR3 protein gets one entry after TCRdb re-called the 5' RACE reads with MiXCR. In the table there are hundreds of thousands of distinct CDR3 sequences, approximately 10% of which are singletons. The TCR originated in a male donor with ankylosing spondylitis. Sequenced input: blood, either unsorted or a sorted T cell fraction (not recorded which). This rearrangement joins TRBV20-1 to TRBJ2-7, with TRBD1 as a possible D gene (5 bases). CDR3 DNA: TGCAGTGCTCCACCAGCCGACAGCTACGAGCAGTACTTC. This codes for CSAPPADSYEQYF.